This paragraph covers one TCR beta chain sequence. This specimen comes from a study of OX40 agonist ivuxolimab in advanced cancers. V was cut by 4 bases and J by 1 base, with 11 bases left in between. CDR1 is SGHNT and CDR2 is YYREEE in the germline V gene (reference sequence). The CDR3 has 14 residues. Profiled with immunoSEQ multiplex PCR; TCRdb holds only in-frame clones, not every one. The sample gives about 20,000 clones, approximately 83% of which show up once; about 16% is in the top ten. The source of this sequence is an adult with an advanced solid tumor such as melanoma, head and neck, liver or kidney cancer. The chain recombines TRBV5-4 with TRBJ2-5; possible D gene TRBD2, 5 bases. Sample: CD4+ or CD8+ T cells sorted from blood, taken in a trial of the OX40 agonist ivuxolimab. CDR3 coding DNA: TGTGCCAGCAGCCTGGACGGACTCCAAGAGACCCAGTACTTC. Translation gives CASSLDGLQETQYF.